Listed here are 24 T cell receptor beta chains from one sample, sequenced in a study of cytomegalovirus exposure and HLA in healthy donors. The primer mix had 60 Vbeta and 13 Jbeta primers. Here immunoSEQ multiplex PCR was the method, and the copy in TCRdb shows in-frame clones only, minus some. The data show approximately 190,000 clones, 75% to 90% seen once. Sequencing was performed on PBMCs. The receptor source for this set is a young woman in good health and CMV-seronegative.

The rearrangement links TRBV4-1 to TRBJ2-3; maybe TRBD1 (6 bases). Trimming removed 5 bases at V and 0 bases at J, with 12 bases between. The CDR3 runs 15 residues. Germline CDR1 is MGHRA and CDR2 is YSYEKL. The CDR3 coding sequence is TGCGCCAGCAGCTGGACAGCCACTAGCACAGATACGCAGTATTTT. The encoded protein is CASSWTATSTDTQYF.

The chain employs TRBV7-3 and TRBJ2-3, with a weak D call TRBD2 (6 bases). V lost 4 bases, J lost 4 bases, and 21 bases lay in between. CDR1 is SGHTA and CDR2 is FQGTGA in the germline V gene. The CDR3 length is 17 residues. Here the CDR3 reads CASSSQGESSAADTQYF. CDR3 nucleotide sequence: TGTGCCAGCAGCTCGCAGGGCGAGTCTAGCGCTGCAGATACGCAGTATTTT.

This clone was found a few times. The chain carries TRBV2 and TRBJ1-3; D unclear. The CDR3 covers 15 residues. Per the germline V gene, CDR1 is SNHLY and CDR2 is FYNNEI. The V gene lost 2 bases and the J gene lost 0 bases, with 8 bases spanning the gap. CDR3 nucleotide sequence: TGTGCCAGCAGTGAATTCCCTCCCTCTGGAAACACCATATATTTT. This codes for CASSEFPPSGNTIYF. Complete variable domain (other parts from reference TRBV2 and TRBJ1-3): EPEVTQTPSHQVTQMGQEVILRCVPISNHLYFYWYRQILGQKVEFLVSFYNNEISEKSEIFDDQFSVERPDGSNFTLKIRSTKLEDSAMYFCASSEFPPSGNTIYFGEGSWLTVV.

The CDR3 bases are TGTGCCAGCAGGACTAGCGGGGGCCCCTGGGGGCAGTATTTT. Its translation: CASRTSGGPWGQYF. The V call is TRBV6-5, the J call TRBJ2-3, with 12 bases matching TRBD2. The V gene's germline CDR1 is MNHEY and CDR2 SVGAGI. The CDR3 consists of 14 residues. V gave up 6 bases and J gave up 11 bases; unmatched junction bases: 9.

Turning to this clone: The junction does not match germline at one end; this may be a read error. This sequence joins TRBV18 and TRBJ1-1, with 9 bases that match TRBD1. CDR1 KGHSH and CDR2 LQKENI come from the germline V gene. The CDR3 length is 13 residues. CDR3 sequence (DNA): TGTGCCAGCTCGCCACAGGGGGCCACTGAAGCTTTCTTT. Protein sequence: CASSPQGATEAFF. Based on the CDR3 plus reference TRBV18 and TRBJ1-1, the full variable domain is NAGVMQNPRHLVRRRGQEARLRCSPMKGHSHVYWYRQLPEEGLKFMVYLQKENIIDESGMPKERFSAEFPKEGPSILRIQQVVRGDSAAYFCASSPQGATEAFFGQGTRLTVV.

This clone has a single count. The chain couples TRBV6-1 to TRBJ2-5, with 9 bases matching TRBD2. This CDR3 has 15 residues. Germline trimming cut 7 bases from V and 4 bases from J; bases unmatched to any gene: 10. The germline CDR1 and CDR2 sequences are MNHNS and SASEGT. The CDR3 nucleotides are TGTGCCAGCACCGAGGTGCGGGGGGGCCGAGAGACCCAGTACTTC. Residues: CASTEVRGGRETQYF.

The chain joins TRBV6-5 to TRBJ2-5, with 10 bases fitting TRBD1. The junction had 8 bases not matched to a gene; V was cut back by 5 bases and J by 5 bases. CDR3 length: 15 amino acids. Germline values: CDR1 MNHEY, CDR2 SVGAGI. In DNA form, the CDR3 reads TGTGCCAGCAGTCCGGGGACAGGGGATGGGGAGACCCAGTACTTC. This translates into CASSPGTGDGETQYF.

The chain has TRBV19 and TRBJ1-4, with 8 bases fitting TRBD1. Germline V gene sequence: CDR1 LNHDA, CDR2 SQIVND (reference sequence). This CDR3 has 15 residues. V lost 5 bases, J lost 2 bases, and 4 bases stayed unmatched. In DNA form, the CDR3 reads TGTGCCAGTAGTGCCACAGGGGGTACTAATGAAAAACTGTTTTTT. Translated: CASSATGGTNEKLFF.

This clone was recorded once. V usage is TRBV7-8 and J usage is TRBJ2-1; D uncertain. This CDR3 is 15 amino acids long. V gave up 1 base and J gave up 5 bases, with 12 bases separating them. From germline, CDR1 is SGHVS and CDR2 FQNEAQ. CDR3 coding DNA: TGTGCCAGCAGCTTAGTCTTTTCGGTAAACAATGAGCAGTTCTTC. Its translation is CASSLVFSVNNEQFF. The full variable domain, in which reference TRBV7-8 and TRBJ2-1 provide the parts outside the CDR3, is GAGVSQSPRYKVAKRGQDVALRCDPISGHVSLFWYQQALGQGPEFLTYFQNEAQLDKSGLPSDRFFAERPEGSVSTLKIQRTQQEDSAVYLCASSLVFSVNNEQFFGPGTRLTVL.

The chain is built from TRBV27 and TRBJ2-1, with D tentatively TRBD2 (6 bases). The V gene's germline CDR1 is MNHEY and CDR2 SMNVEV (reference sequence). The CDR3 consists of 14 residues. The V and J ends lost 7 bases and 4 bases respectively, with 14 bases between them. The CDR3 reads CASIPLAGYNEQFF. In nucleotides, the CDR3 is TGTGCCAGCATACCTCTGGCGGGATACAATGAGCAGTTCTTC.

The chain couples TRBV18 to TRBJ2-6, with 9 bases lining up with TRBD1. Trimming took 4 bases from V and 4 from J; bases not matched to a gene: 8. CDR3 length: 17 residues. Germline CDR1 reads KGHSH; CDR2 reads LQKENI. CDR3 sequence: CASSLRDRAYGANVLTF. The DNA for the CDR3 is TGTGCCAGCTCACTACGGGACAGGGCTTACGGGGCCAACGTCCTGACTTTC.

This chain uses TRBV28 with TRBJ1-1; tentatively, D is TRBD1 (5 bases). The CDR3 extends over 13 amino acids. The germline gives CDR1 MDHEN, CDR2 SYDVKM. Trimming took off 5 bases at V and 3 bases at J, with 10 bases between the two ends. The CDR3 DNA sequence: TGTGCCAGCAGTCAGGTCAGGGACACTGAAGCTTTCTTT. Protein product: CASSQVRDTEAFF.

V is TRBV2 and J is TRBJ2-3, with TRBD2 matching over 9 bases. Per the germline V gene, CDR1 is SNHLY and CDR2 is FYNNEI. The CDR3 runs to 15 residues. Trimming at V came to 5 bases and at J to 4 bases, leaving 7 bases not matched to a gene. The CDR3 loop is CASSFPGLASDTQYF. The CDR3 nucleotides read TGTGCCAGCAGTTTCCCGGGACTAGCCTCAGATACGCAGTATTTT.

This clone has more than one count but fewer than ten. This chain uses TRBV2 with TRBJ1-6; no reliable D call. Deletions cut 4 bases from V and 9 bases from J, with 7 bases between. Per the germline V gene, CDR1 is SNHLY and CDR2 is FYNNEI. The CDR3 runs to 12 residues. The CDR3 DNA reads TGTGCCAGCAGTGTTCTAGGTTCACCCCTCCACTTT. This encodes CASSVLGSPLHF.

V usage is TRBV6-6 and J usage is TRBJ1-2; 7 bases map to TRBD1. CDR3 length: 13 residues. V lost 7 bases and J lost 5; bases outside the gene matches: 7. Germline V gene lookup returns CDR1 MNHNY and CDR2 SVGAGI (reference sequence). CDR3 coding DNA: TGTGCCAGCATTACACCGGGACAGTATGGCTACACCTTC. Amino acids: CASITPGQYGYTF.

The chain uses TRBV6-5 and TRBJ1-3, with D possibly matching TRBD1 (5 bases). This CDR3 has 15 residues. CDR1 MNHEY and CDR2 SVGAGI come from the germline V gene. V lost 6 bases to trimming and J lost 0 bases, with 12 bases between them. The CDR3 loop is CASREYGGSGNTIYF. CDR3 in DNA: TGTGCCAGCAGGGAGTACGGGGGCTCTGGAAACACCATATATTTT.

The chain links TRBV7-6 to TRBJ2-3, with D perhaps TRBD1 (5 bases). Trimming removed 5 bases from V and 9 bases from J, with 15 bases in between. There are 13 residues in the CDR3. Germline V gene sequence: CDR1 SGHVS, CDR2 FNYEAQ. The CDR3 DNA reads as TGTGCCAGCAGCACAGGCCCTGAGTGGACGCAGTATTTT. Its translation: CASSTGPEWTQYF.

This clone has only one observation. The chain uses TRBV10-3 and TRBJ2-7, with 8 positions matching TRBD1. The length of the CDR3 is 20 residues. Germline V CDR1 and CDR2: ENHRY, SYGVKD. V was pared by 0 bases and J by 4 bases, with 20 bases of the junction left unmatched. Here the CDR3 reads CAISESRLLRRQGMGYEQYF. The DNA of the CDR3 is TGTGCCATCAGTGAGTCCCGTCTCCTCCGGAGACAGGGGATGGGGTACGAGCAGTACTTC.

This clone occurred a few times. This chain connects TRBV7-3 to TRBJ2-1; D gene unclear. This CDR3 comprises 17 residues. Germline loops: CDR1 SGHTA, CDR2 FQGTGA. V lost 5 bases, J lost 0 bases, and 17 bases lay in between. The CDR3 DNA sequence: TGTGCCAGCAGCCAAGAGGCCGGCGCGAGCTCCTACAATGAGCAGTTCTTC. Residues: CASSQEAGASSYNEQFF.

The chain joins TRBV10-2 to TRBJ2-7; no definite D call. Per germline, CDR1 WSHSY and CDR2 SAAADI. The CDR3 extends over 15 amino acids. V dropped 8 bases and J dropped 0 bases, with 17 bases sitting between them. CDR3 DNA sequence: TGCGCCAGCTCCGAAGGTGCTTACTACTCCTACGAGCAGTACTTC. Protein: CASSEGAYYSYEQYF.

The chain joins TRBV29-1 to TRBJ2-3; 8 bases agree with TRBD2. Germline assignment: CDR1 SQVTM and CDR2 ANQGSEA. Trimming at V came to 5 bases and at J to 0 bases, leaving 7 bases not matched to a gene. This CDR3 comprises 15 residues. DNA of the CDR3: TGCAGCGTTCCACCAAGCGGGGGAAGCACAGATACGCAGTATTTT. Amino acid sequence: CSVPPSGGSTDTQYF.

This chain joins TRBV10-3 and TRBJ2-2; 7 nucleotides agree with TRBD2. Germline CDR1 ENHRY, CDR2 SYGVKD. V shed 0 bases and J 6 bases; nucleotides not matched to a gene: 10. The CDR3 is made up of 17 amino acids. The CDR3 sequence: CAISESGGAIIAGELFF. In DNA form, the CDR3 reads TGTGCCATCAGTGAGTCGGGAGGGGCCATAATCGCCGGGGAGCTGTTTTTT.

This clone occurred a few times. The CDR3 loop reads CASSQGQTYNEQFF. CDR3 DNA sequence: TGCGCCAGCAGCCAAGGACAGACCTACAATGAGCAGTTCTTC. The J gene is TRBJ2-1, the V gene TRBV5-1, with a tentative D call TRBD1 (6 bases). The V gene's germline CDR1 is SGHRS and CDR2 YFSETQ. Deletions cut 4 bases from V and 2 bases from J, with 10 bases between. There are 14 residues in the CDR3.

This clone showed up just a few times. This rearrangement joins TRBV5-6 to TRBJ2-1; 7 bases map to TRBD1. Germline lookup yields CDR1 SGHDT and CDR2 YYEEEE. This CDR3 is built from 12 residues. After removal of 3 bases from V and 6 bases from J, the junction contained 0 bases not matched to a gene. CDR3 sequence reads: CASSWTGNEQFF. CDR3 in DNA: TGTGCCAGCAGCTGGACAGGCAATGAGCAGTTCTTC.